This T cell receptor (beta chain) comes out of a study of monozygotic twins with inflammatory bowel disease. The study, taken as a whole, reports: Among IBD patients, fewer clonotypes were shared with others than among healthy twins, especially with disease activity.

The unique tags termed UMIs, each holding a 6-nucleotide sample barcode, were added by means of template switching. No DNA is given; TCRdb re-called the 5' RACE reads and lists each CDR3 protein once. Its listing shows around 150,000 distinct CDR3 sequences. This CDR3 is 15 amino acids long. Germline-derived CDR1 and CDR2 are KGHSH and LQKENI. A note on this clonotype: Its antigen remains unidentified.

The sequenced sample was blood. This receptor was obtained from a human donor with ulcerative colitis or Crohn's disease, or a healthy co-twin of an affected twin (not recorded which). The rearrangement uses TRBV18 and TRBJ2-1; checking the TCRdb D call of TRBD2 is not possible without DNA. This CDR3 is CASSPERVGHNEQFF.